These T cell receptor beta chains were read from a single sample in a study of cytomegalovirus exposure and HLA in healthy donors. Clones were read by immunoSEQ multiplex PCR, and TCRdb kept only the in-frame ones, dropping some. This sample has 220,000 or so clones, with 80% to 95% found just once. Sequencing was performed on PBMCs. The receptors stem from a woman between 18 and 29 years old in good health and CMV-seronegative. CDR3s include the opening cysteine and the closing phenylalanine or tryptophan. The D gene is left open where the match is weak. Clone size, where shown, is once, few, many, or a class for clones that have expanded.

abundance,j_gene,d_gene,v_gene,CDR3nt,CDR3aa
once,TRBJ2-7,TRBD2,TRBV5-1,TGCGCCAGCAGCTTGGGACTAGCGGGAGGCTACGAGCAGTACTTC,CASSLGLAGGYEQYF
.,TRBJ2-7,TRBD2,TRBV27,TGTGCCAGCAGGGAGACTAGCGGGAGTCACTTGGGGGAGCAGTACTTC,CASRETSGSHLGEQYF
.,TRBJ2-7,.,TRBV6-1,TGTGCCAGCAGACCCAACATAGCGGGACAGGGAGAGCAGTACTTC,CASRPNIAGQGEQYF
.,TRBJ1-1,.,TRBV6-1,TGTGCCAGCAGCCATACATGGAACACTGAAGCTTTCTTT,CASSHTWNTEAFF
.,TRBJ1-1,.,TRBV30,TGTGCCTGGAGTGTACTCGGGAACACTGAAGCTTTCTTT,CAWSVLGNTEAFF
.,TRBJ2-7,TRBD1,TRBV11-2,TGTGCCAGCAGGTCGCCAGGGGGCGCAATGTCGCGCTACGAGCAGTACTTC,CASRSPGGAMSRYEQYF
.,TRBJ2-7,.,TRBV21-1,TGTGCCAGCGTTGCTTACTGCGAGCAGTACTTC,CASVAYCEQYF
.,TRBJ2-6,.,TRBV29-1,TGCAGCGTTGATGAGGGAGCGATTTTGGGGCTGACTTTC,CSVDEGAILGLTF
.,TRBJ1-1,TRBD1,TRBV19,TGTGCCAGTAGTATCAGGGGACAGGGAGACACTGAAGCTTTCTTT,CASSIRGQGDTEAFF
few,TRBJ1-6,.,TRBV28,TGTGCCAGCAGTTTAGGAGTATCGGGGTCACCCCTCCACTTT,CASSLGVSGSPLHF
.,TRBJ1-5,TRBD1,TRBV27,TGTGCCAGCAGTCCGGACAGGGATAGTCAGCCCCAGCATTTT,CASSPDRDSQPQHF
.,TRBJ1-2,.,TRBV7-9,TGTGCCAGCAGCTTATGGGGACTTCCTCACTATGGCTACACCTTC,CASSLWGLPHYGYTF
.,TRBJ2-7,.,TRBV4-1,TGCGCCAGCAGCCAAGACTGGGCTAGCGCGCCCTACGAGCAGTACTTC,CASSQDWASAPYEQYF
.,TRBJ2-1,TRBD2,TRBV11-2,TGTGCCAGCAGCTTAATGGGACTACCTGATCGGGAGCAGTTCTTC,CASSLMGLPDREQFF
.,TRBJ1-3,.,TRBV9,TGTGCCAGCAGCGTAGGGACACCTGGAAACACCATATATTTT,CASSVGTPGNTIYF
.,TRBJ2-2,TRBD1,TRBV7-9,TGTGCCAGCAGCTTCGATAGGGACAGGAGGAACACCGGGGAGCTGTTTTTT,CASSFDRDRRNTGELFF
.,TRBJ2-2,.,TRBV2,TGTGCCAGCAGCGTCCGGGAAATAGCTGGCGGGGAGCTGTTTTTT,CASSVREIAGGELFF
.,TRBJ2-7,.,TRBV13,TGTGCCAGCAGCTTAGTAGGTAGCGCCGAGCAGTACTTC,CASSLVGSAEQYF
once,TRBJ1-2,.,TRBV11-2,TGTGCCAGCAGCTTAGATTCATCAGGGTTAGGCATCTACACCTTC,CASSLDSSGLGIYTF
.,TRBJ2-7,TRBD2,TRBV19,TGTGCCAGTAGCAATTCCGCGGGACTAGCGGGAGGCGAGCAGTACTTC,CASSNSAGLAGGEQYF
.,TRBJ2-7,.,TRBV28,TGTGCCAGCAGAACACCGAGCGGGTCCTACGAGCAGTACTTC,CASRTPSGSYEQYF
.,TRBJ1-2,.,TRBV25-1,TGTGCCAGCAGCACCGTGGGGAGCAACTATGGCTACACCTTC,CASSTVGSNYGYTF
.,TRBJ2-7,TRBD2,TRBV27,TGTGCCAGCAGTCTTGGGGGACTAGCAATCTACGAGCAGTACTTC,CASSLGGLAIYEQYF
.,TRBJ2-5,TRBD2,TRBV2,TGTGCCAGCAGTGAAGCGAGACTAGCGGGAGTGGGAGAGGAGACCCAGTACTTC,CASSEARLAGVGEETQYF
.,TRBJ2-7,TRBD2,TRBV27,TGTGCCAGCAGTTTAGGACTAGCGGCCCCCGAGCGGTACTTC,CASSLGLAAPERYF
.,TRBJ2-7,.,TRBV20-1,TGCAGTGCTCTTGACAGCTACGAGCAGTACTTC,CSALDSYEQYF
.,TRBJ2-5,TRBD2,TRBV18,TGTGCCAGCTCACCCGATAGCGGGGTCCCTCGGGAGACCCAGTACTTC,CASSPDSGVPRETQYF
.,TRBJ1-6,TRBD1,TRBV9,TGTGCCAGCAGCGTACGGGACAGGTGGAGTAGTGTTTCACCCCTCCACTTT,CASSVRDRWSSVSPLHF
once,TRBJ2-7,.,TRBV11-3,TGTGCCAGCAGCGACTCGCATATTAGAAAGCAGTACTTC,CASSDSHIRKQYF
.,TRBJ2-7,.,TRBV5-4,TGTGCCAGCAGCCGCGGGTGGCTCTACGAGCAGTACTTC,CASSRGWLYEQYF
.,TRBJ2-1,TRBD2,TRBV5-1,TGCGCCAGCAGCCTAGGGACTAGTTTGGGCAATGAGCAGTTCTTC,CASSLGTSLGNEQFF
.,TRBJ2-7,TRBD2,TRBV10-2,TGCGCCAGCAGTGAGCGCGGGGGGGGCGAGTCGGGCTACGAGCAGTACTTC,CASSERGGGESGYEQYF
.,TRBJ2-2,.,TRBV6-5,TGTGCCAGCAGTTATAGGGGGTTTACCGGGGAGCTGTTTTTT,CASSYRGFTGELFF
.,TRBJ2-1,.,TRBV28,TGTGCCAGCAGACTCTACAATGAGCAGTTCTTC,CASRLYNEQFF
.,TRBJ2-1,TRBD2,TRBV6-4,TGTGCCAGCAGTGGAGCGGGAGCACGGAATGAGCAGTTCTTC,CASSGAGARNEQFF
.,TRBJ2-5,TRBD2,TRBV27,TGTGCCAGCAGATTATTTGCTAGCGGGGGACAGTACTTC,CASRLFASGGQYF
few,TRBJ1-5,TRBD1,TRBV30,TGTGCCTGGGGGACAGCCAACAATCAGCCCCAGCATTTT,CAWGTANNQPQHF
few,TRBJ1-5,.,TRBV19,TGTGCCAGTAGTATCCAGGGGTCGTGGCAGCCCCAGCATTTT,CASSIQGSWQPQHF
.,TRBJ2-7,.,TRBV19,TGTGCCAGTAGTATTGGAGCCGACTACTCCTACGAGCAGTACTTC,CASSIGADYSYEQYF
.,TRBJ2-6,.,TRBV6-5,TGTGCCAGCAGTTCCGACATAGCTGGGGCCAACGTCCTGACTTTC,CASSSDIAGANVLTF
.,TRBJ2-2,TRBD1,TRBV30,TGTGCCTGGACAGGACAGGGCACCGGGGAGCTGTTTTTT,CAWTGQGTGELFF
once,TRBJ2-2,TRBD1,TRBV7-9,TGTGCCAGCAGCTTATCGACAGGGTCAAACACCGGGGAGCTGTTTTTT,CASSLSTGSNTGELFF
.,TRBJ1-6,.,TRBV28,TGTGCCAGCAGTTTAAGTCCCAGGGCAAATTCACCCCTCCACTTT,CASSLSPRANSPLHF
.,TRBJ2-5,.,TRBV2,TGTGCCAGCAGTGAAGCAGTGGGTGGGGCTTTAGAGACCCAGTACTTC,CASSEAVGGALETQYF
.,TRBJ2-4,TRBD2,TRBV29-1,TGCAGCGCAATAGGACTAGCGGGAGTTCCCGCCAAAAACATTCAGTACTTC,CSAIGLAGVPAKNIQYF
.,TRBJ2-7,.,TRBV6-6,TGTGCCAGCAGTTATTGGGCGGGACCGGCGGGAGAGCAGTACTTC,CASSYWAGPAGEQYF
.,TRBJ2-7,.,TRBV6-4,TGTGCCAGCAGTGACGGCCTTTCCTACGAGCAGTACTTC,CASSDGLSYEQYF
.,TRBJ1-1,.,TRBV4-1,TGCGCCAGCAGCCAGTCAACGTATAGGGGAGCTTTCTTT,CASSQSTYRGAFF
.,TRBJ2-7,.,TRBV6-1,TGTGCCAGCAGCGAACAAGGGCCCCAGGGCGAGCAGTACTTC,CASSEQGPQGEQYF
.,TRBJ2-1,TRBD2,TRBV5-1,TGCGCCAGCAGCCGGGGGGGACACTACAATGAGCAGTTCTTC,CASSRGGHYNEQFF
.,TRBJ1-5,.,TRBV5-6,TGTGCCAGCAGCTTTGGAAGGGGTATGGAGCCCCAGCATTTT,CASSFGRGMEPQHF
.,TRBJ2-7,TRBD1,TRBV29-1,TGCAGCGTTGAATACGCGACAGGGAACTCCCCCCACGAGCAGTACTTC,CSVEYATGNSPHEQYF
.,TRBJ1-5,.,TRBV18,TGTGCCAGCTCACCAAACTCCGTCGATCAGCCCCAGCATTTT,CASSPNSVDQPQHF
.,TRBJ2-1,TRBD2,TRBV30,TGTGCCTGGAGTGTAAACGGGGGGGTATACAATGAGCAGTTCTTC,CAWSVNGGVYNEQFF
.,TRBJ2-1,.,TRBV29-1,TGCAGCGTTGTTGCCGGGGTCAATGAGCAGTTCTTC,CSVVAGVNEQFF
.,TRBJ2-7,TRBD2,TRBV4-2,TGTGCCAGCAGCCAAGTTACAGCGGGGACGACCTACGAGCAGTACTTC,CASSQVTAGTTYEQYF